Shown below are 9 T cell receptor beta chains from a single sample sequenced in a study of T cell responses to AZD1222 COVID-19 vaccine. Some clones are missing from TCRdb's copy, which holds only in-frame ones; the method was immunoSEQ multiplex PCR. This table has more than 95,000 clones, around 83% appearing once. Material: peripheral blood, obtained 28 days after the second AZD1222 dose. The receptors come from an adult who received the AZD1222 COVID-19 vaccine.

This chain uses TRBV19 with TRBJ2-7; perhaps D is TRBD1 or TRBD2 (5 bases each). CDR1 LNHDA and CDR2 SQIVND come from the germline V gene (reference sequence). This CDR3 contains 14 residues. Trimming shortened V by 6 bases and J by 5 bases, and 17 bases separated the two germline ends. The CDR3 protein is CASSPLGAGDEQYF. CDR3 nucleotide sequence: TGTGCCAGTAGCCCGCTCGGGGCCGGCGACGAGCAGTACTTC.

The V gene is TRBV27, the J gene TRBJ1-4; 8 nucleotides match TRBD1. Trimming at V came to 4 bases and at J to 3 bases, leaving 1 base not matched to a gene. Germline CDR1 MNHEY, CDR2 SMNVEV (reference sequence). The CDR3 spans 14 residues. The CDR3 region is CASSWTGPNEKLFF. CDR3 sequence (DNA): TGTGCCAGCAGTTGGACAGGGCCTAATGAAAAACTGTTTTTT.

The chain uses TRBV24-1 and TRBJ2-6, with TRBD2 as a possible D gene (5 bases). The germline V and J ends were trimmed by 5 bases and 0 bases, with 10 bases remaining between them. The CDR3 sequence is 16 residues long. Per the germline V gene, CDR1 is KGHDR and CDR2 is SFDVKD. This chain's CDR3 is CATSGFAGSGANVLTF. The CDR3 DNA reads TGTGCCACCAGTGGGTTCGCGGGCTCTGGGGCCAACGTCCTGACTTTC.

CDR3 in amino acids: CASSPPHHSGRSETQYF. The DNA for the CDR3 is TGTGCCAGTAGTCCTCCTCACCATAGCGGGAGATCCGAGACCCAGTACTTC. This chain connects TRBV19 to TRBJ2-5; TRBD2 agrees at 9 bases. Trimming removed 5 bases from V and 5 bases from J; junction bases left unmatched: 15. Germline CDR1 and CDR2: LNHDA and SQIVND (reference sequence). This CDR3 spans 17 amino acids.

The J gene is TRBJ2-6, the V gene TRBV7-6; perhaps TRBD2 as D (7 bases). Trimming removed 5 bases at V and 4 bases at J, with 21 bases between. This CDR3 region has 18 residues. From germline, CDR1 is SGHVS and CDR2 FNYEAQ. The CDR3 reads CASSPTGLAARGANVLTF. CDR3 sequence (DNA): TGTGCCAGCAGCCCCACAGGGCTAGCGGCGAGGGGGGCCAACGTCCTGACTTTC.

The chain joins TRBV6-2 or TRBV6-3 to TRBJ2-5; a possible D gene is TRBD1 (6 bases). The germline V and J ends were trimmed by 5 bases and 0 bases, with 19 bases remaining between them. The germline CDR1 and CDR2 sequences are MNHEY and SVGEGT. The CDR3 sequence is 17 residues long. CDR3 sequence: CASSLTRPQGYQETQYF. In nucleotides, the CDR3 is TGTGCCAGCAGTCTAACTCGACCTCAGGGGTACCAAGAGACCCAGTACTTC.

The chain is built from TRBV2 and TRBJ1-2, with TRBD1 matching over 7 bases. This CDR3 is 13 amino acids long. Losses at the gene ends were 7 bases for V and 3 bases for J; bases not matched to a gene: 5. Germline CDR1 is SNHLY and CDR2 is FYNNEI. CDR3 DNA sequence: TGTGCCAGCAATAGAGACAGGGACTATGGCTACACCTTC. This gives the protein CASNRDRDYGYTF.

The chain combines TRBV29-1 with TRBJ2-7; D perhaps matches TRBD1 (5 bases). V shed 4 bases and J shed 6 bases, with 16 bases lying between them. Germline CDR1 reads SQVTM; CDR2 reads ANQGSEA. CDR3 length: 13 residues. This chain's CDR3 is CSVAWTPLSEQYF. CDR3 DNA: TGCAGCGTTGCGTGGACACCCCTGAGCGAGCAGTACTTC.

The V and J genes are TRBV7-2 and TRBJ1-4; TRBD1 agrees at 11 bases. The CDR3 length is 14 residues. V lost 4 bases to trimming and J lost 8 bases; unmatched junction nucleotides: 3. Germline-derived CDR1 and CDR2 are SGHTA and FQGNSA. The CDR3 nucleotides are TGTGCCAGCAGCTCCGGACAGGGGGCGGAAAAACTGTTTTTT. Amino acids: CASSSGQGAEKLFF.